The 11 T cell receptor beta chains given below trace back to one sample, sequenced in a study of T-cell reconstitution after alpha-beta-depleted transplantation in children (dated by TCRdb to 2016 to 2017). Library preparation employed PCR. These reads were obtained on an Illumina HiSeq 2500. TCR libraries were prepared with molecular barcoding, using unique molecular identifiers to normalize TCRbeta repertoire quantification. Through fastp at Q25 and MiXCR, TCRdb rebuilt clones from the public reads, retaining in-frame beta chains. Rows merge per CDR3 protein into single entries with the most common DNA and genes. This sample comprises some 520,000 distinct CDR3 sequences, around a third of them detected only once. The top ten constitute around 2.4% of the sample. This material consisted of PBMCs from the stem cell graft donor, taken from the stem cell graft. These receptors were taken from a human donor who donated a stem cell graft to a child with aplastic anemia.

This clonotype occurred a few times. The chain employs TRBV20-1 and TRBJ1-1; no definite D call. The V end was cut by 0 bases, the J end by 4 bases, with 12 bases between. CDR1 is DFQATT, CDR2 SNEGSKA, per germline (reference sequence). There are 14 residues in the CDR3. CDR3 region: CSARDGSRPTEAFF. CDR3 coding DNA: TGCAGTGCTAGAGATGGCTCCCGCCCCACTGAAGCTTTCTTT.

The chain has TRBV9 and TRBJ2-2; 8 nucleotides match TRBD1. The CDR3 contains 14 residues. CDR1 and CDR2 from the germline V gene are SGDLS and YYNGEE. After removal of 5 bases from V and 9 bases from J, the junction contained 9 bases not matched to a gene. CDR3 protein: CASSVTGDRWELFF. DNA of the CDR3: TGTGCCAGCAGTGTGACAGGGGATCGGTGGGAGCTGTTTTTT.

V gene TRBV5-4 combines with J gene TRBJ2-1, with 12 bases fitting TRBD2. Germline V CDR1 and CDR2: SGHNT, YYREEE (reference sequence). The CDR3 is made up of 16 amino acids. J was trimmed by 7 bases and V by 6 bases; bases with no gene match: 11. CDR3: CASTRLLAGGSNEQFF. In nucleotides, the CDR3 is TGTGCCAGCACCCGCCTACTAGCGGGAGGTTCTAATGAGCAGTTCTTC.

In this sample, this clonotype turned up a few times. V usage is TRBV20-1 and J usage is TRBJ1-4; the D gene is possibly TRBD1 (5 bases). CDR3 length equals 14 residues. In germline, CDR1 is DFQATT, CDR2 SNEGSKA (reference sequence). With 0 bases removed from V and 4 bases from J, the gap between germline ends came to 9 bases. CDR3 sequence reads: CSAREGAFNEKLFF. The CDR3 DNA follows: TGCAGTGCTAGAGAAGGGGCATTTAATGAAAAACTGTTTTTT.

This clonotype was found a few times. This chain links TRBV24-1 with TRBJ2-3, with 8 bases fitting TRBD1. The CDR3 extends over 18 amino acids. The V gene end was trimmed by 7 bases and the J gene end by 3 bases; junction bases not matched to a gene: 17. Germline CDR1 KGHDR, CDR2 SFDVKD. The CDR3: CATRTGAAALGSTDTQYF. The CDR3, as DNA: TGTGCCACCAGGACAGGGGCCGCCGCCCTAGGCTCGACAGATACGCAGTATTTT.

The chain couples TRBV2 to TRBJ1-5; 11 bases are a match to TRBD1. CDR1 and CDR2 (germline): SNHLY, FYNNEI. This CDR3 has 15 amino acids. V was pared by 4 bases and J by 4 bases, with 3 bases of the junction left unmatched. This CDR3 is CASSGGTGGNQPQHF. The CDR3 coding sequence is TGTGCCAGCAGTGGCGGGACAGGGGGAAATCAGCCCCAGCATTTT.

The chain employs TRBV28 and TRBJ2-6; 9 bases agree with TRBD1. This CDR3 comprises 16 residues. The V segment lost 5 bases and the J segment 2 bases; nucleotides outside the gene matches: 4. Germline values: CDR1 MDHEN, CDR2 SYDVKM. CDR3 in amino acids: CASSPRTGAGANVLTF. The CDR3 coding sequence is TGTGCCAGCAGTCCAAGGACAGGGGCTGGGGCCAACGTCCTGACTTTC.

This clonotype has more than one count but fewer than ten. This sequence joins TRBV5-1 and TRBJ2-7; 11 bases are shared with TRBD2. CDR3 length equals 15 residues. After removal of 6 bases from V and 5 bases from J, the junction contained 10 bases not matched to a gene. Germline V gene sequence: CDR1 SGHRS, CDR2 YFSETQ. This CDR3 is CASKFIAGGTNEQYF. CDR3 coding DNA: TGCGCCAGCAAATTTATAGCGGGAGGGACCAACGAGCAGTACTTC.

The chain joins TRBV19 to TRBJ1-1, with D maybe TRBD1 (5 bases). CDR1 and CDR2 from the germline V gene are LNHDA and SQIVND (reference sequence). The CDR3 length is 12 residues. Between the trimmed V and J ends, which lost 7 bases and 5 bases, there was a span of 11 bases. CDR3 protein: CASTWGGTEAFF. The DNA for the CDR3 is TGTGCCAGTACTTGGGGGGGAACTGAAGCTTTCTTT.

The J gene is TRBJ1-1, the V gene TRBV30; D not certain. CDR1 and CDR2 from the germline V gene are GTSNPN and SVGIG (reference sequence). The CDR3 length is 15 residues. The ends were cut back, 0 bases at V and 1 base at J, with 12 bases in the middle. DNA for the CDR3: TGTGCCTGGAGTGTACACGATAAAGGGAACACTGAAGCTTTCTTT. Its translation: CAWSVHDKGNTEAFF.

CDR3 protein: CASSFRGLPNEQFF. The DNA of the CDR3 is TGTGCCAGCAGTTTCCGGGGACTCCCCAATGAGCAGTTCTTC. The chain joins TRBV28 to TRBJ2-1; TRBD2 is a possible D gene (6 bases). The V gene's germline CDR1 is MDHEN and CDR2 SYDVKM. The CDR3 is 14 amino acids. V shed 3 bases and J shed 6 bases, with 12 bases lying between them.